The clone carrying this T cell receptor beta chain was observed a handful of times. V was shortened by 7 bases and J by 7 bases, with 14 bases between the two germline ends. The CDR3 sequence is 13 residues long. CDR1 MDHEN and CDR2 SYDVKM come from the germline V gene. The method was immunoSEQ multiplex PCR; TCRdb's version includes in-frame clones alone and lacks a portion of them. The top ten hold under 0.75% of the sample, which has tens of thousands of clones, around nine tenths seen once. The data originate from a study of OX40 agonist ivuxolimab in advanced cancers. The clonotype comes from an adult with an advanced solid tumor such as melanoma, head and neck, liver or kidney cancer. The specimen comprised CD4+ or CD8+ T cells sorted from blood, sampled in a trial of the OX40 agonist ivuxolimab. The gene calls are TRBV28 and TRBJ1-3, with D tentatively TRBD1 (6 bases). DNA for the CDR3: TGTGCCAGCATTAATCAGGGGCAGAACACCATATATTTT. Translating gives CASINQGQNTIYF.